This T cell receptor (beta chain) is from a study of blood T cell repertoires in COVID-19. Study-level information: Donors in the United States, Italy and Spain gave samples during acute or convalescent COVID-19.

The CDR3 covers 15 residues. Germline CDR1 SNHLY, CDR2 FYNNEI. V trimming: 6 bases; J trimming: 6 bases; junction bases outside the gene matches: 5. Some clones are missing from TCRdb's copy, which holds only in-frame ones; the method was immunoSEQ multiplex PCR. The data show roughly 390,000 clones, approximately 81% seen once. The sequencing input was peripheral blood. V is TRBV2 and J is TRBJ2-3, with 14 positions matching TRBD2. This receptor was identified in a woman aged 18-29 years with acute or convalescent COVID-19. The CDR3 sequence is CASRGGLAGVDTQYF. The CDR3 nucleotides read TGTGCCAGCAGGGGGGGACTAGCGGGAGTGGATACGCAGTATTTT.